This TCR beta chain was recovered during a study of control samples from healthy donors and cancer patients. Profiling relied on immunoSEQ multiplex PCR, and the TCRdb table lists in-frame clones only, not all of them. The profile shows under 200,000 clones, approximately 90% of them singletons. The CDR3 is 18 residues long. Germline trimming cut 0 bases from V and 7 bases from J; bases unmatched to any gene: 15. Per germline, CDR1 SGHKS and CDR2 YYEKEE (reference sequence). The source material was blood. The V call is TRBV5-5, the J call TRBJ1-2; 10 positions match TRBD1. This TCR was recovered from a young woman in good health. CDR3 DNA sequence: TGTGCCAGCAGCTTGGGTCCCGGGACAGGGGAACGGAAAGGTGGCTACACCTTC. Translating gives CASSLGPGTGERKGGYTF.